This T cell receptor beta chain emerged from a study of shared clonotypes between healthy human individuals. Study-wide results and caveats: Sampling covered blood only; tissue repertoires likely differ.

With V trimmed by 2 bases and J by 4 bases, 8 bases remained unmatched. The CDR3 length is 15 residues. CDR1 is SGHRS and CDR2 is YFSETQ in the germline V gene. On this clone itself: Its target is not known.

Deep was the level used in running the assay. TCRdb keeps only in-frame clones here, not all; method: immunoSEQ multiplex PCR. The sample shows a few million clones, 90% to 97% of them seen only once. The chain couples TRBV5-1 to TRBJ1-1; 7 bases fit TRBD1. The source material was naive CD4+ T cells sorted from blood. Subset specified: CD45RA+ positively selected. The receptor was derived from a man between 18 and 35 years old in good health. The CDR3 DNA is TGCGCCAGCAGCTTAACAGGGGAGGGTGGCACTGAAGCTTTCTTT. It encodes CASSLTGEGGTEAFF.